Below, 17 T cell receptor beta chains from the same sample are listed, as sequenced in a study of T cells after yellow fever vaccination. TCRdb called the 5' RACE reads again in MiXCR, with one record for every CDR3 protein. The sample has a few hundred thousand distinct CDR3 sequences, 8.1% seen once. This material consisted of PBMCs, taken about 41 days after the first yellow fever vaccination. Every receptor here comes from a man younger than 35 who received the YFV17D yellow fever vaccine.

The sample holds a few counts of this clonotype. The CDR3 protein is CASSETGRPDTQYF. In DNA, the CDR3 is TGCGCCAGCAGCGAGACAGGGCGGCCAGATACGCAGTATTTT. V gene TRBV5-1 combines with J gene TRBJ2-3; 7 bases agree with TRBD1. The junction had 6 bases not matched to a gene; V was cut back by 4 bases and J by 4 bases. The germline V gene has CDR1 SGHRS and CDR2 YFSETQ. This CDR3 has 14 residues.

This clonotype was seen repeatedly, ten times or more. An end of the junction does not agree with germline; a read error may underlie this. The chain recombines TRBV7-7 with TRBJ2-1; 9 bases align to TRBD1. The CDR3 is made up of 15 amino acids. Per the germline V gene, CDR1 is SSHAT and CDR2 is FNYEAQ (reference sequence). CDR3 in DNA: TGTGCTAGCAGCGAAGGGACAGGGAGGGGCAATGAGCAGTTCTTC. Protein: CASSEGTGRGNEQFF.

CDR3: CASSQVGQGSYEQYF. In DNA, the CDR3 is TGCGCCAGCAGCCAAGTGGGACAGGGATCCTACGAGCAGTACTTC. The chain couples TRBV4-1 to TRBJ2-7; 9 positions match TRBD1. CDR3 length equals 15 residues. J lost 1 base, V lost 1 base, and 2 bases had no gene match. From germline, CDR1 is MGHRA and CDR2 YSYEKL.

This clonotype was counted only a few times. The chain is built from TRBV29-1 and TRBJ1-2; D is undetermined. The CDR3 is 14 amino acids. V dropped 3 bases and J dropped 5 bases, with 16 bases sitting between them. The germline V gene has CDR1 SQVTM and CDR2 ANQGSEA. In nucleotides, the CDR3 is TGCAGCGTTGAGCGAGCTACTGGAGTTTATGGCTACACCTTC. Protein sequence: CSVERATGVYGYTF.

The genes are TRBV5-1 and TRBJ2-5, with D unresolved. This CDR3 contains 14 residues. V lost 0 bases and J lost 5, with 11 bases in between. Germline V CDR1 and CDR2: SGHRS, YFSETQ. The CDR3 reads CASSLDVLSETQYF. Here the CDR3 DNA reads TGCGCCAGCAGCTTGGATGTGCTGTCGGAGACCCAGTACTTC.

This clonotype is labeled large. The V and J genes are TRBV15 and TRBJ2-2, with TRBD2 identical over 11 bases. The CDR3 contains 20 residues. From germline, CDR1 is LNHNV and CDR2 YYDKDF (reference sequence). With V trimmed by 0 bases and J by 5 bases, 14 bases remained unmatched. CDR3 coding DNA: TGTGCCACCAGCAGAGATGTAGAGGTGTTGGCTAGCGGGGGGACCGGGGAGCTGTTTTTT. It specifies CATSRDVEVLASGGTGELFF.

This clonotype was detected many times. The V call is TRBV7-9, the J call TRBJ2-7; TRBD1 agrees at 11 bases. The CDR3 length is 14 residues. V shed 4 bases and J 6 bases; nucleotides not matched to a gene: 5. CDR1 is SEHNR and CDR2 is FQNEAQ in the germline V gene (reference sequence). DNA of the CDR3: TGTGCCAGCAGCTCCAGGGACAGGGGGGCCGAGCAGTACTTC. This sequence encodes CASSSRDRGAEQYF.

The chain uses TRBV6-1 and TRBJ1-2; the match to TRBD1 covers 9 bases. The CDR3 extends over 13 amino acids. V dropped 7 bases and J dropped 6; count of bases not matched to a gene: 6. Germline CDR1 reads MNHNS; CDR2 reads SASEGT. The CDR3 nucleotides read TGTGCCAGCAAAAGGACAGGGGACAATGGCTACACCTTC. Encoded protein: CASKRTGDNGYTF.

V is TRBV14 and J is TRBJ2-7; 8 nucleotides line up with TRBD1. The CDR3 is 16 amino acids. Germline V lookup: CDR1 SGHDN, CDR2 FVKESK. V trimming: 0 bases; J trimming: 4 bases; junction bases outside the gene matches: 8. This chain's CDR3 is CASSQEERQGLYEQYV. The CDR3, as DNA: TGTGCCAGCAGCCAAGAGGAGAGACAGGGGCTTTACGAGCAGTACGTC.

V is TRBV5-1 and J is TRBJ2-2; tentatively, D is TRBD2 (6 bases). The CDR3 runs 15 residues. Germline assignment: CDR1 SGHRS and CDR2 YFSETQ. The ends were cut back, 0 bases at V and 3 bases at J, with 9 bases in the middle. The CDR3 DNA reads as TGCGCCAGCAGCTTGGTTAGCGGTCACACCGGGGAGCTGTTTTTT. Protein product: CASSLVSGHTGELFF.

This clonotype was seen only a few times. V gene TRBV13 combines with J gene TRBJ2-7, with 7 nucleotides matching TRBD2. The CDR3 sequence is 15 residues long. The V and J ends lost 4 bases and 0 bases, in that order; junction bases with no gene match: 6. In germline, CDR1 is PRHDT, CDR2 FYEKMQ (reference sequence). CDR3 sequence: CASSSVGLGSYEQYF. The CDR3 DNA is TGTGCCAGCAGCTCCGTCGGACTAGGCTCCTACGAGCAGTACTTC. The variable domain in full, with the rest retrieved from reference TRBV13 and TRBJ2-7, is AAGVIQSPRHLIKEKRETATLKCYPIPRHDTVYWYQQGPGQDPQFLISFYEKMQSDKGSIPDRFSAQQFSDYHSELNMSSLELGDSALYFCASSSVGLGSYEQYFGPGTRLTVT.

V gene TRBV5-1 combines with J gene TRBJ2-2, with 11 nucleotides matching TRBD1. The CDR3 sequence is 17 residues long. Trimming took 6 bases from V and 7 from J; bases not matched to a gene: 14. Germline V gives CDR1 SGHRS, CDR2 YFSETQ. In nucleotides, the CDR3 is TGCGCCAGCAAACAAGGCCTGCGGACAGGGGGCGTCGGGGAGCTGTTTTTT. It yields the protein CASKQGLRTGGVGELFF.

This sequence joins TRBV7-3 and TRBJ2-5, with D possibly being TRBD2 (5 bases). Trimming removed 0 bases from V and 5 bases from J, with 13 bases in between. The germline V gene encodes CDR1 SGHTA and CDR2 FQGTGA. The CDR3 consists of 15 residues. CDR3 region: CASSLTSTTGETQYF. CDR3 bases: TGTGCCAGCAGCTTAACCTCCACAACGGGGGAGACCCAGTACTTC.

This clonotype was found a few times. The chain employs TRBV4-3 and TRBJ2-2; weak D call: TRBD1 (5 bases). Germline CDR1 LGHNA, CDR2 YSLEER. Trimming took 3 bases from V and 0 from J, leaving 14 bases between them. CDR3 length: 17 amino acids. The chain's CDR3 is CASSHRFGQSNTGELFF. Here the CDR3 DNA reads TGCGCCAGCAGCCATAGGTTCGGACAATCGAACACCGGGGAGCTGTTTTTT.

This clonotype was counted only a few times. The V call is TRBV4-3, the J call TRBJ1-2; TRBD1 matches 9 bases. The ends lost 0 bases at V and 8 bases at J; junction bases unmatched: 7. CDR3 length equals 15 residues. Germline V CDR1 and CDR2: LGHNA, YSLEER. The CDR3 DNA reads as TGCGCCAGCAGCCAAGAGGCCGGGACAGGGAGGGGCTACACCTTC. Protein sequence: CASSQEAGTGRGYTF.

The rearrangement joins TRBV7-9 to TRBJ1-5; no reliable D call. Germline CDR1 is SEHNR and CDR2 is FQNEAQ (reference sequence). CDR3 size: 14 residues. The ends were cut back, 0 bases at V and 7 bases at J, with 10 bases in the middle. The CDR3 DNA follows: TGTGCCAGCAGCTTAGCAGGAGGGTGGCAGCCCCAGCATTTT. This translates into CASSLAGGWQPQHF.

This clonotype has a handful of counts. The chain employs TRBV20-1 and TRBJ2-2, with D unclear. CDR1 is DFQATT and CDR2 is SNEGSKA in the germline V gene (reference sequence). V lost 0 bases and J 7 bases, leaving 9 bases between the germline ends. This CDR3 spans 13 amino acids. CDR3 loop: CSAREARIGELFF. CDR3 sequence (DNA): TGCAGTGCTAGAGAGGCAAGGATCGGGGAGCTGTTTTTT.